In this sample, the clone carrying this T cell receptor beta chain turned up a few times. This sample stems from a study of blood T cell repertoires in COVID-19. Study-wide background: There were acute and convalescent COVID-19 samples, and they came from the United States, Italy and Spain. Sources were T cells, B-cell-depleted T cells, or PBMCs; the material itself was cDNA or gDNA.

This CDR3 is 15 amino acids long. From germline, CDR1 is WNHNN and CDR2 SYGVQD (reference sequence). V lost 0 bases, J lost 2 bases, and 1 base stayed unmatched. Original handling: Cell counts per sample came from amplifying reference gene primers. Profiled with immunoSEQ multiplex PCR; TCRdb holds only in-frame clones, not every one. V, J and clone size derive from that table, while D and trimming were established from the DNA sequence. The sample includes 170,000 or so clones, roughly 88% of them seen just once. Sequencing was done on a sample of peripheral blood. This rearrangement joins TRBV10-1 to TRBJ1-3, with 7 bases identical to TRBD1. This TCR derives from a woman aged 55 to 70 with acute or convalescent COVID-19. The CDR3 DNA reads TGCGCCAGCAGTGAGTCGACAGGGACTGGAAACACCATATATTTT. Amino acid sequence: CASSESTGTGNTIYF.